This T cell receptor beta chain derives from a study of cytomegalovirus exposure and HLA in healthy donors. Across the study: Both the approximately 120 validation repertoires and the 666 first-cohort repertoires used the same platform, as reported by a later analysis.

Study conclusions and caveats: TCR beta chains numbering some 160 were designated cytomegalovirus-associated.

Comment on this clone: The antigen remains unidentified.

CDR3 size: 18 residues. Germline CDR1 reads LGHNA; CDR2 reads YSLEER. The ends were cut back, 1 base at V and 4 bases at J, with 21 bases in the middle. Donors were drawn from the approximately 120-subject validation cohort, separate from the roughly 700-subject first cohort. This table comes from immunoSEQ multiplex PCR, and its TCRdb copy is limited to in-frame clones, with some not included. The profile shows some 64,000 clones, 90% to 97% of them singletons. The sequence came from a woman aged 18-29 years in good health and CMV-seronegative. The chain recombines TRBV4-3 with TRBJ2-3; D might be TRBD2 (6 bases). The sample taken for sequencing was PBMCs. The CDR3 loop is CASSQVAGGGDFPDTQYF. CDR3 DNA: TGCGCCAGCAGCCAAGTGGCAGGAGGAGGGGACTTCCCAGATACGCAGTATTTT.